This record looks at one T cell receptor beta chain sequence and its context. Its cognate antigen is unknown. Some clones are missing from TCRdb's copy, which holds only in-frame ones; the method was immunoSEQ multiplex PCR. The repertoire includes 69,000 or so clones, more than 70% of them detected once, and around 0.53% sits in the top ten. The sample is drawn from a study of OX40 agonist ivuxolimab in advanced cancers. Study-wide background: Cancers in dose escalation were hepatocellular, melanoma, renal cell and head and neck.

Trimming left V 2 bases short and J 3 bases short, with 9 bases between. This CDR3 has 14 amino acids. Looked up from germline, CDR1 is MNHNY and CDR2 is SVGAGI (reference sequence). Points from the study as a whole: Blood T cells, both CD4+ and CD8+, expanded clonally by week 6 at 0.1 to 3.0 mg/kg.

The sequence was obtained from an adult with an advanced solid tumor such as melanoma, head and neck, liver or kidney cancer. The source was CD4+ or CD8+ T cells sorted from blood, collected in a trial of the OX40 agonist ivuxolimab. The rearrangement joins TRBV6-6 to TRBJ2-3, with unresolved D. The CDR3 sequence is CASSYAATTDTQYF. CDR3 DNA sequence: TGTGCCAGCAGTTACGCAGCAACTACAGATACGCAGTATTTT.